The 24 T cell receptor beta chains reported below all come from one sample, sequenced in a study of PD-1 blockade in classical Hodgkin lymphoma. The time point was: newly diagnosed, previously untreated cHL patient sample. PBMCs were thawed, and CD8+ T cells were then isolated from them by magnetic negative selection. The protocol was immunoSEQ multiplex PCR, while the TCRdb copy is restricted to in-frame clones and leaves out a portion. This table has about 21,000 clones, approximately 87% appearing once. The sequenced sample consisted of CD8+ T cells from blood. These TCRs come from a human donor with classical Hodgkin lymphoma.

This clone was counted only a few times. V is TRBV4-1 and J is TRBJ1-6; D possibly corresponds to TRBD1 (5 bases). Germline assignment: CDR1 MGHRA and CDR2 YSYEKL. The CDR3 is 14 residues long. Between the trimmed V and J ends, which lost 0 bases and 10 bases, there was a span of 10 bases. The CDR3 here is CASSQDRQSSPLHF. CDR3 nucleotides: TGCGCCAGCAGCCAAGATCGACAGTCCTCACCCCTCCACTTT.

The chain couples TRBV7-9 to TRBJ1-2; D gene unclear. This CDR3 contains 15 residues. Between the trimmed V and J ends, which lost 1 base and 4 bases, there was a span of 13 bases. The germline CDR1 and CDR2 sequences are SEHNR and FQNEAQ (reference sequence). This chain's CDR3 is CASSLGGETIYGYTF. As DNA, the CDR3 is TGTGCCAGCAGCTTAGGTGGGGAAACGATCTATGGCTACACCTTC.

Only one count was recorded for this clone. The chain is built from TRBV7-9 and TRBJ2-7; 7 bases agree with TRBD1. Trimming at V came to 5 bases and at J to 7 bases, leaving 14 bases not matched to a gene. Germline lookup yields CDR1 SEHNR and CDR2 FQNEAQ (reference sequence). This CDR3 is 15 amino acids long. This CDR3 is CASSPGERGLEEQYF. DNA for the CDR3: TGTGCCAGCAGCCCCGGGGAGAGGGGGCTAGAGGAGCAGTACTTC.

The chain combines TRBV10-2 with TRBJ2-7; D might be TRBD2 (5 bases). CDR3 size: 14 residues. CDR1 is WSHSY, CDR2 SAAADI, per germline. V lost 10 bases and J lost 0, with 16 bases in between. CDR3 protein: CATCRGALSYEQYF. CDR3 in DNA: TGCGCCACCTGTCGGGGTGCCCTCTCCTACGAGCAGTACTTC.

This clone was seen only once. V is TRBV19 and J is TRBJ2-1; a possible D gene is TRBD1 (6 bases). From germline, CDR1 is LNHDA and CDR2 SQIVND (reference sequence). The CDR3 loop spans 17 amino acids. The V and J ends lost 4 bases and 7 bases respectively, with 23 bases between them. The CDR3 region is CASSNPGDPINRNEQFF. CDR3 nucleotides: TGTGCCAGTAGTAATCCAGGGGATCCTATTAATCGGAATGAGCAGTTCTTC.

The V call is TRBV4-1, the J call TRBJ2-3; D ambiguous. V lost 0 bases, J lost 2 bases, and 12 bases lay in between. CDR1 is MGHRA, CDR2 YSYEKL, per germline. The CDR3 contains 16 residues. CDR3 residues: CASSQDFEAPTDTQYF. The CDR3 DNA reads as TGCGCCAGCAGCCAAGATTTCGAGGCCCCCACAGATACGCAGTATTTT.

The chain links TRBV28 to TRBJ1-2, with 7 bases that match TRBD1. The CDR3 totals 15 residues. The ends lost 6 bases at V and 0 bases at J; junction bases unmatched: 7. CDR1 and CDR2 from the germline V gene are MDHEN and SYDVKM. The CDR3 here is CASRLQGFPNYGYTF. DNA of the CDR3: TGTGCCAGCAGGCTACAGGGGTTCCCTAACTATGGCTACACCTTC.

The chain combines TRBV4-1 with TRBJ1-2; 9 bases line up with TRBD1. Germline trimming cut 0 bases from V and 4 bases from J; bases unmatched to any gene: 12. There are 18 residues in the CDR3. Per the germline V gene, CDR1 is MGHRA and CDR2 is YSYEKL. DNA for the CDR3: TGCGCCAGCAGCCAAGATCACGGGACAGGGATGCGGGGCTATGGCTACACCTTC. This encodes CASSQDHGTGMRGYGYTF.

The chain combines TRBV7-9 with TRBJ2-3, with 13 bases that match TRBD2. CDR3 length equals 15 residues. The germline V gene encodes CDR1 SEHNR and CDR2 FQNEAQ (reference sequence). J gave up 4 bases and V 5 bases, and 3 bases lay outside the gene matches. In nucleotides, the CDR3 is TGTGCCAGCAGCCGGACTAGCGGGAGTGCAGATACGCAGTATTTT. Protein: CASSRTSGSADTQYF.

The chain employs TRBV7-9 and TRBJ1-1, with D hard to call. The germline gives CDR1 SEHNR, CDR2 FQNEAQ (reference sequence). V was shortened by 2 bases and J by 0 bases, with 7 bases between the two germline ends. The CDR3 runs 14 residues. The CDR3 loop reads CASSLLPMNTEAFF. CDR3 nucleotides: TGTGCCAGCAGCTTATTACCCATGAACACTGAAGCTTTCTTT.

J is TRBJ2-7 and V is TRBV4-1; 8 bases map to TRBD1. The CDR3 contains 15 residues. Germline CDR1 MGHRA, CDR2 YSYEKL. Unmatched junction bases numbered 1, after V lost 0 bases and J lost 0 bases. The CDR3 nucleotides are TGCGCCAGCAGCCAAGATGGGACAGGCTCCTACGAGCAGTACTTC. Amino acid sequence: CASSQDGTGSYEQYF.

This clone has just a few counts. Here the CDR3 DNA reads TGTGCCAGCAGCTTAGGTCGGGAAGGCGAGCAGTACTTC. Encoded protein: CASSLGREGEQYF. The V and J genes are TRBV7-9 and TRBJ2-7; D is perhaps TRBD2 (5 bases). V dropped 1 base and J dropped 6 bases, with 10 bases sitting between them. Germline CDR1 SEHNR, CDR2 FQNEAQ (reference sequence). This CDR3 comprises 13 residues. Complete variable domain (other parts from reference TRBV7-9 and TRBJ2-7): DTGVSQNPRHKITKRGQNVTFRCDPISEHNRLYWYRQTLGQGPEFLTYFQNEAQLEKSRLLSDRFSAERPKGSFSTLEIQRTEQGDSAMYLCASSLGREGEQYFGPGTRLTVT.

The chain's CDR3 is CASSSAGGYTEAFF. In DNA form, the CDR3 reads TGCGCCAGCAGCTCCGCCGGGGGGTACACTGAAGCTTTCTTT. The chain links TRBV5-1 to TRBJ1-1; D is perhaps TRBD1 (5 bases). The germline gives CDR1 SGHRS, CDR2 YFSETQ. V dropped 3 bases and J dropped 3 bases, with 12 bases sitting between them. This CDR3 contains 14 residues.

The chain joins TRBV10-2 to TRBJ2-5, with 9 positions matching TRBD2. CDR1 and CDR2 (germline): WSHSY, SAAADI. V gave up 3 bases and J gave up 5 bases; unmatched junction bases: 7. This CDR3 has 15 residues. The CDR3 nucleotides read TGCGCCAGCAGTGACCCCGGGACTAGCTTGGAGACCCAGTACTTC. As protein: CASSDPGTSLETQYF.

V gene TRBV20-1 combines with J gene TRBJ2-7; a weak D match, TRBD2 (7 bases). Trimming took 7 bases from V and 4 from J, leaving 11 bases between them. Germline CDR1 is DFQATT and CDR2 is SNEGSKA (reference sequence). CDR3 length: 11 amino acids. The CDR3 DNA reads TGCAGTGTTAGGGGGGGGTACGAGCAGTACTTC. Translating it yields CSVRGGYEQYF.

This clone was seen a handful of times. The V gene is TRBV4-3, the J gene TRBJ1-5; no clear D gene. Trimming cost V 0 bases and J 5 bases, with 5 bases left between them. The CDR3 is 13 amino acids. Germline CDR1 and CDR2: LGHNA and YSLEER. CDR3 sequence: CASSQDAYQPQHF. The CDR3 DNA is TGCGCCAGCAGCCAAGATGCCTATCAGCCCCAGCATTTT.

The chain joins TRBV9 to TRBJ2-7; TRBD2 matches 8 bases. The CDR3 contains 15 residues. The germline V gene encodes CDR1 SGDLS and CDR2 YYNGEE. J lost 0 bases, V lost 4 bases, and 6 bases had no gene match. The DNA for the CDR3 is TGTGCCAGCAGCCCCGGGGGGGGCCGCTCCTACGAGCAGTACTTC. This encodes CASSPGGGRSYEQYF.

This chain joins TRBV7-7 and TRBJ2-7; possible D gene TRBD1, 6 bases. The V gene's germline CDR1 is SSHAT and CDR2 FNYEAQ (reference sequence). The V gene lost 0 bases and the J gene lost 7 bases, with 10 bases spanning the gap. The CDR3 loop spans 13 amino acids. CDR3 coding DNA: TGTGCCAGCAGCTTAGCCAGGGGTAGTGAGCAGTACTTC. Translated, it gives CASSLARGSEQYF.

This clone has more than one count but fewer than ten. The V and J genes are TRBV2 and TRBJ1-5; possibly TRBD1 for D (5 bases). Trimming removed 8 bases at V and 11 bases at J, with 25 bases between. Germline CDR1 and CDR2: SNHLY and FYNNEI. The CDR3 runs 15 residues. Here the CDR3 reads CASSSVGAGPWAQHF. CDR3 nucleotides: TGTGCCAGCTCCTCTGTGGGAGCGGGGCCATGGGCCCAGCATTTT.

The chain combines TRBV7-9 with TRBJ2-5; 7 bases line up with TRBD2. The CDR3 sequence is 16 residues long. Germline V gene sequence: CDR1 SEHNR, CDR2 FQNEAQ (reference sequence). V dropped 6 bases and J dropped 0; count of bases not matched to a gene: 10. The CDR3 DNA follows: TGTGCCAGCAGGGATACTAGCGTCCTGTACCAAGAGACCCAGTACTTC. This encodes CASRDTSVLYQETQYF. The entire variable domain, with the rest obtained from reference TRBV7-9 and TRBJ2-5, is as follows: DTGVSQNPRHKITKRGQNVTFRCDPISEHNRLYWYRQTLGQGPEFLTYFQNEAQLEKSRLLSDRFSAERPKGSFSTLEIQRTEQGDSAMYLCASRDTSVLYQETQYFGPGTRLLVL.

The rearrangement joins TRBV18 to TRBJ1-3, with D perhaps TRBD1 (5 bases). This CDR3 spans 15 amino acids. V lost 3 bases and J 0 bases, leaving 9 bases between the germline ends. CDR1 KGHSH and CDR2 LQKENI come from the germline V gene. The CDR3 DNA is TGTGCCAGCTCACCTCAGGGAGACTCTGGAAACACCATATATTTT. It translates to CASSPQGDSGNTIYF.

The chain recombines TRBV5-4 with TRBJ2-1, with D unclear. Germline CDR1 reads SGHNT; CDR2 reads YYREEE (reference sequence). V was cut by 1 base and J by 9 bases, with 20 bases left in between. This CDR3 is 16 amino acids long. The CDR3 sequence is CASSLLLATQPGEQFF. The CDR3 DNA reads as TGTGCCAGCAGCTTGTTGCTCGCCACACAACCGGGTGAGCAGTTCTTC.

This clone is labeled as medium-sized. The CDR3, as DNA: TGCAGCGTTGCCTCATACAATGAGCAGTTCTTC. Translated: CSVASYNEQFF. The rearrangement joins TRBV29-1 to TRBJ2-1; D gene ambiguous. The CDR3 length is 11 residues. Germline loops: CDR1 SQVTM, CDR2 ANQGSEA. Trimming took off 4 bases at V and 4 bases at J, with 5 bases between the two ends.

The chain couples TRBV30 to TRBJ2-5; TRBD2 aligns across 8 bases. This CDR3 has 16 residues. J was trimmed by 2 bases and V by 0 bases; bases with no gene match: 8. CDR1 is GTSNPN and CDR2 is SVGIG in the germline V gene (reference sequence). The CDR3 loop is CAWSVLGSGEQETQYF. DNA for the CDR3: TGTGCCTGGAGTGTATTGGGTAGCGGGGAGCAAGAGACCCAGTACTTC.